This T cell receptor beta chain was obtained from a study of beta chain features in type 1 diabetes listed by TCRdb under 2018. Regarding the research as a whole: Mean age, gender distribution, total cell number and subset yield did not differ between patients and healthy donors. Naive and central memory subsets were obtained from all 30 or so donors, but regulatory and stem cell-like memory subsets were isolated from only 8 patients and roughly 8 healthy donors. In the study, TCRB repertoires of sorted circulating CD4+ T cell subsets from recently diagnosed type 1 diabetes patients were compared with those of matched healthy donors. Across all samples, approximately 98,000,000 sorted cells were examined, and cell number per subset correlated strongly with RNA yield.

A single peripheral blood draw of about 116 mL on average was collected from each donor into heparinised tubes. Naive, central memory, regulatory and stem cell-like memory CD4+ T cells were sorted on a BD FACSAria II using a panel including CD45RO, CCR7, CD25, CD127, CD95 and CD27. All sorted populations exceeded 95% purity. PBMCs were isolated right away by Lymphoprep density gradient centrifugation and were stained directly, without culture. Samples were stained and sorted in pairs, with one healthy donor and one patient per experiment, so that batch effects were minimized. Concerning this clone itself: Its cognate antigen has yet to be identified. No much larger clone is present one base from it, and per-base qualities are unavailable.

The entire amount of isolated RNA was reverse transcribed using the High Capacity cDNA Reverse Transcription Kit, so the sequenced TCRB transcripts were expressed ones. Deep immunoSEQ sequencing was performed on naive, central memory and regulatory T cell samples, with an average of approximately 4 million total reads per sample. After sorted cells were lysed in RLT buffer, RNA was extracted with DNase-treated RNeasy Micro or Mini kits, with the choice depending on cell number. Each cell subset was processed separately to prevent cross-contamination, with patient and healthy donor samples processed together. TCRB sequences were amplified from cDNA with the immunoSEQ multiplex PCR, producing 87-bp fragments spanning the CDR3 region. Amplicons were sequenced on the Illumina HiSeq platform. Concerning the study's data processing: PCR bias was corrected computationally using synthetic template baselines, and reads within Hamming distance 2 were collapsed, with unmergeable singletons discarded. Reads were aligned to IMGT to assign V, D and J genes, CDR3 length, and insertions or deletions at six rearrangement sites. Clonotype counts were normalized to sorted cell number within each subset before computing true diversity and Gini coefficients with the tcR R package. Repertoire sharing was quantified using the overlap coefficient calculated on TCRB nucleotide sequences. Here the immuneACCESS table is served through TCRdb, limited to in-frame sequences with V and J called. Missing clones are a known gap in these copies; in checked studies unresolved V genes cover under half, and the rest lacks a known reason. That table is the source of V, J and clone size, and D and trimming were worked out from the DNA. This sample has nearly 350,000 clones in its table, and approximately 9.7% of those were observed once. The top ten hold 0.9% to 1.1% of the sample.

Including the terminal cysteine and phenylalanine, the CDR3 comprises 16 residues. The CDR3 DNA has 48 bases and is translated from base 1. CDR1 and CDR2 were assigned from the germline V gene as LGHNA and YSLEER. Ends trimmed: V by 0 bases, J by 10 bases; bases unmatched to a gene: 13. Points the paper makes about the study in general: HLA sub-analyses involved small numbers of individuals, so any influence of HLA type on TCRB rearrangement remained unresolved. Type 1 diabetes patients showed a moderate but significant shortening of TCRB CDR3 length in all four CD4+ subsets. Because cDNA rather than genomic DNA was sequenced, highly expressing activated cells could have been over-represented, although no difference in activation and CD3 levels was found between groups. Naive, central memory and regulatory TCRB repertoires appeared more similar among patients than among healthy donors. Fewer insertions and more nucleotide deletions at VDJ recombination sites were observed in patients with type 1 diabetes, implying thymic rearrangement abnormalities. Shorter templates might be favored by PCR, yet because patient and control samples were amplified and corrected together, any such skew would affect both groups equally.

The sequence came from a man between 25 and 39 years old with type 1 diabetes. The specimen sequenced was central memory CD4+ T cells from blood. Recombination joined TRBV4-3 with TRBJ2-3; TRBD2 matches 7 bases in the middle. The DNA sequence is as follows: TGCGCCAGCAGCCAAGATAGGGTTTCGGCAGGGAGGGCGCAGTATTTT. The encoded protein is CASSQDRVSAGRAQYF.